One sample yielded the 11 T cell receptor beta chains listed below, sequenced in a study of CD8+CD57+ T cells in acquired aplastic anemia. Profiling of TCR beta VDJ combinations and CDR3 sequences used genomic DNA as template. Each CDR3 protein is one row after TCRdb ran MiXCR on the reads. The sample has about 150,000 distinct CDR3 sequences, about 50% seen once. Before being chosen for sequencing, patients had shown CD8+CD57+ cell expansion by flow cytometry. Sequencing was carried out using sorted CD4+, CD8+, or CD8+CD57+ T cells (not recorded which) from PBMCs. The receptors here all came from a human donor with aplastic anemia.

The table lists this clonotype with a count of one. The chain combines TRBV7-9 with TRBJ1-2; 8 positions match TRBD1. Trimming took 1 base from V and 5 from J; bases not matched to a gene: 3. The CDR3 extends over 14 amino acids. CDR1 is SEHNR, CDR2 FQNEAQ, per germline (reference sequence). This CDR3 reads CASSLDRGSYGYTF. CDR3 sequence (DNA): TGTGCCAGCAGCTTAGACAGGGGGTCGTATGGCTACACCTTC.

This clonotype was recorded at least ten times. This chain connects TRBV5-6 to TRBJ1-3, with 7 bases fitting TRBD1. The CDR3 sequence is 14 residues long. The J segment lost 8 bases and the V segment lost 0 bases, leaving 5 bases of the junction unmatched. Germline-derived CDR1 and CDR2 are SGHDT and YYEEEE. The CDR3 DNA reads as TGTGCCAGCAGCTTGGCCATAGGGGGCCACACCATATATTTT. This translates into CASSLAIGGHTIYF. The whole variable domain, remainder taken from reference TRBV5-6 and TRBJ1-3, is DAGVTQSPTHLIKTRGQQVTLRCSPKSGHDTVSWYQQALGQGPQFIFQYYEEEERQRGNFPDRFSGHQFPNYSSELNVNALLLGDSALYLCASSLAIGGHTIYFGEGSWLTVV.

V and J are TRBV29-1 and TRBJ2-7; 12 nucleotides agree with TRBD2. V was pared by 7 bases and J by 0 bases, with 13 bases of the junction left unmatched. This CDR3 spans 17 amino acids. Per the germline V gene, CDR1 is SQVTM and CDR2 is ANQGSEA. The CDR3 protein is CSAHIGLAGTSSYEQYF. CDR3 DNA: TGCAGCGCCCACATTGGACTAGCGGGGACGTCCTCCTACGAGCAGTACTTC.

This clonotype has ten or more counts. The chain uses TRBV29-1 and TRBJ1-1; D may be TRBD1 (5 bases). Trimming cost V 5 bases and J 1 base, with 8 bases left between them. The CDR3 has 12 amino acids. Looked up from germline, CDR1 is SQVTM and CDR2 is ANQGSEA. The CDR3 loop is CSVQGGNTEAFF. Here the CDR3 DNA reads TGCAGCGTTCAGGGCGGGAACACTGAAGCTTTCTTT.

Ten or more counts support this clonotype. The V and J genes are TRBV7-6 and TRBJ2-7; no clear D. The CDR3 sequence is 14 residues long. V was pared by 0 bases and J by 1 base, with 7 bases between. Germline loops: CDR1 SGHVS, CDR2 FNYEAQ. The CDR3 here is CASSLAVGSYEQYF. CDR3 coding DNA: TGTGCCAGCAGCTTAGCGGTAGGATCCTACGAGCAGTACTTC.

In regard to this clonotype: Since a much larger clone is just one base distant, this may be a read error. The DNA for the CDR3 is TGCGCCAGCAGTAGAATACGCACAGATACGCAGTATTTT. It codes for CASSRIRTDTQYF. The chain has TRBV5-1 and TRBJ2-3; no clear D. CDR3 size: 13 residues. Germline CDR1 and CDR2: SGHRS and YFSETQ. V lost 5 bases and J 1 base, leaving 8 bases between the germline ends.

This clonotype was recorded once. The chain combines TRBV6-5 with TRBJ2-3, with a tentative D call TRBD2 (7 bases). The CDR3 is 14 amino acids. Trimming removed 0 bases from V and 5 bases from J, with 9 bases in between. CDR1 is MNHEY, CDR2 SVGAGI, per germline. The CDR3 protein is CASSYSGGQDTQYF. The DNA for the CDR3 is TGTGCCAGCAGTTACTCGGGGGGGCAAGATACGCAGTATTTT.

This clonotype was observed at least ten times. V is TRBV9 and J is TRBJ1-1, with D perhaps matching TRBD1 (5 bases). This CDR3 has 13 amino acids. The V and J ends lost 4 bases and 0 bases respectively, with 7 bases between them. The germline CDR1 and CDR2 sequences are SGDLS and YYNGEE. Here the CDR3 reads CASSRGVNTEAFF. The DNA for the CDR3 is TGTGCCAGCAGCCGGGGGGTGAACACTGAAGCTTTCTTT.

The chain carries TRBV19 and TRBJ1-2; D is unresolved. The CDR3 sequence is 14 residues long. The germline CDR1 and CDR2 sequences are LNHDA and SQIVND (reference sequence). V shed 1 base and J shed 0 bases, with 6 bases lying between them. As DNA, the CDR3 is TGTGCCAGTAGTATAGGGGGAGCTAACTATGGCTACACCTTC. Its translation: CASSIGGANYGYTF.

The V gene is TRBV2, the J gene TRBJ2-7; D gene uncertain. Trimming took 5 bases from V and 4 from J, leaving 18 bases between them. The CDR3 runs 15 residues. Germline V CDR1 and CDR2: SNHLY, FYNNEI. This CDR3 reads CASSLSIRFGYEQYF. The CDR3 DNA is TGTGCCAGCAGTTTATCGATTAGGTTTGGGTACGAGCAGTACTTC.

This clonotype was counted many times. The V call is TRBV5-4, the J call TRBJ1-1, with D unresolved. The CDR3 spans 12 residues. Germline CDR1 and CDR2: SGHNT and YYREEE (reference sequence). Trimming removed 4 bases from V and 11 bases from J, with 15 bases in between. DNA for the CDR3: TGTGCCAGCAGCGAACACGGGTTAACGGCTTTCTTT. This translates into CASSEHGLTAFF.